The following is a T cell receptor beta chain sequence with its context. These data originate in a study of blood T cell repertoires in COVID-19. On the study more broadly: From the United States, Italy and Spain came samples of acute and convalescent COVID-19.

Only in-frame clones appear in the TCRdb table, and some are missing; sequencing was by immunoSEQ multiplex PCR. The table has around 72,000 clones, 82% seen once. Per the germline V gene, CDR1 is SNHLY and CDR2 is FYNNEI. Losses at the gene ends were 5 bases for V and 2 bases for J; bases not matched to a gene: 24. CDR3 length equals 22 residues. This receptor was obtained from a human donor in a cohort sampled during active COVID-19. Sequenced input: peripheral blood. V and J are TRBV2 and TRBJ2-7; 13 bases map to TRBD2. CDR3 residues: CASSPSPLWTSGGRVTPYEQYF. DNA of the CDR3: TGTGCCAGCAGTCCCAGTCCGCTTTGGACTAGCGGGGGTAGAGTTACCCCCTACGAGCAGTACTTC.